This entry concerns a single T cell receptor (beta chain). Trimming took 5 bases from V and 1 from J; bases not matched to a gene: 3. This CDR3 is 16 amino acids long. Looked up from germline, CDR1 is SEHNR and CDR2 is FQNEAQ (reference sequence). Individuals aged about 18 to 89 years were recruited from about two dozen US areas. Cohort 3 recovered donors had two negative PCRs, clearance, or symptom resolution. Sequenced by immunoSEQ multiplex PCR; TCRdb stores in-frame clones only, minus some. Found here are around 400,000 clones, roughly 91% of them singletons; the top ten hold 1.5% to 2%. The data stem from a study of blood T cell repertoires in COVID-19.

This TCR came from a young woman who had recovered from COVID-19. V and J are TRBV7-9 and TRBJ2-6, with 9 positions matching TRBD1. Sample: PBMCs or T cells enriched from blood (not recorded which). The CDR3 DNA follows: TGTGCCAGCAGCGGGACAGGGAGATCTGGGGCCAACGTCCTGACTTTC. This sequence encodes CASSGTGRSGANVLTF.